This T cell receptor (beta chain) originates from a study of T-cell memory formation after mild COVID-19. The overall study: TCR clusters were mostly confined to one donor each. The study's findings and limits: Contracting clones from day 15 to 85 had balanced CD4/CD8; later expanders favoured CD4+.

This CDR3 is 15 amino acids long. V was clipped by 2 bases and J by 8 bases; unmatched bases: 11. From germline, CDR1 is LGHDT and CDR2 YNNKEL (reference sequence). Using constant-segment primers, 5'RACE produced TCR alpha and TCR beta cDNA libraries carrying sample barcodes and UMIs. MiXCR, run by TCRdb on the 5' RACE reads, gives a single entry per CDR3 protein. The data hold 160,000 or so distinct CDR3 sequences, with around 30% observed a single time. Comments on this clonotype: Its antigen remains unidentified.

The clonotype was recovered from an adult woman who had mild COVID-19 (a few samples of this study predate the infection). Cell type and time point are not known. Sequenced input: PBMCs or a T cell subset sorted from them (not recorded which). The chain joins TRBV3-1 to TRBJ1-2; 7 nucleotides match TRBD1. The DNA for the CDR3 is TGTGCCAGCAGCCAACGATACTCGACAGGGCAAGGCTACACCTTC. Amino acids: CASSQRYSTGQGYTF. The full variable domain, with the rest looked up from reference TRBV3-1 and TRBJ1-2, is DTAVSQTPKYLVTQMGNDKSIKCEQNLGHDTMYWYKQDSKKFLKIMFSYNNKELIINETVPNRFSPKSPDKAHLNLHINSLELGDSAVYFCASSQRYSTGQGYTFGSGTRLTVV.